A selection of T cell receptor beta chains follows, all from one sample in a study of blood T cell repertoires in COVID-19. Clones were sequenced by immunoSEQ multiplex PCR, and TCRdb holds only the in-frame ones, with some missing. The sample has about 340,000 clones; about nine tenths are singletons. Sequenced: peripheral blood. The receptors were sampled from a woman between 65 and 79 years old with COVID-19, enrolled during active disease. Each CDR3 is given with its conserved first and last residue. A D gene is named only where the DNA matches it firmly. Not every row has a clone size; where given, it reads once, few, many or a size class.

clone_size: .; j_call: TRBJ1-1; d_call: .; v_call: TRBV5-1; cdr3_nt: TGCGCCAGCAGCTTGGGGGAGGACGCTTTCTTT; cdr3_aa: CASSLGEDAFF
clone_size: few; j_call: TRBJ1-2; d_call: .; v_call: TRBV7-9; cdr3_nt: TGTGCCAGCAGCTCCCCGGGAGGGGAAGGGCGTGGCTACACCTTC; cdr3_aa: CASSSPGGEGRGYTF
clone_size: .; j_call: TRBJ1-3; d_call: TRBD1; v_call: TRBV3-1/TRBV3-2; cdr3_nt: TGTGCCAGCAGCCAGTCGGACAGGGTTGGAAACACCATATATTTT; cdr3_aa: CASSQSDRVGNTIYF
clone_size: few; j_call: TRBJ1-2; d_call: TRBD1; v_call: TRBV24-1; cdr3_nt: TGTGCCACCAGTGATACAGGGGACTATGGCTACACCTTC; cdr3_aa: CATSDTGDYGYTF
clone_size: .; j_call: TRBJ2-1; d_call: .; v_call: TRBV7-3; cdr3_nt: TGTGCCAGCAGCTCCGGGGTCAGGAGCTCCTACAATGAGCAGTTCTTC; cdr3_aa: CASSSGVRSSYNEQFF
clone_size: .; j_call: TRBJ1-1; d_call: .; v_call: TRBV7-9; cdr3_nt: TGTGCCAGCAGCTTACAGGGGTACACTGAAGCTTTCTTT; cdr3_aa: CASSLQGYTEAFF
clone_size: .; j_call: TRBJ2-5; d_call: TRBD2; v_call: TRBV13; cdr3_nt: TGTGCCAGCAGCCTAGCGGGGGGTCGGGAGACCCAGTACTTC; cdr3_aa: CASSLAGGRETQYF
clone_size: .; j_call: TRBJ2-2; d_call: TRBD2; v_call: TRBV7-2; cdr3_nt: TGTGCCAGCAGCTTTCCAGCGGGGGGGCGCAGGACCGGGGAGCTGTTTTTT; cdr3_aa: CASSFPAGGRRTGELFF
clone_size: .; j_call: TRBJ1-3; d_call: .; v_call: TRBV4-1; cdr3_nt: TGCGCCAGCAGCCAACTTTCGGTAGCACTAAACTCTGGAAACACCATATATTTT; cdr3_aa: CASSQLSVALNSGNTIYF
clone_size: .; j_call: TRBJ2-2; d_call: .; v_call: TRBV7-9; cdr3_nt: TGTGCCAGCAGCTTAGCGGGGGGGCTCACCGGGGAGCTGTTTTTT; cdr3_aa: CASSLAGGLTGELFF
clone_size: once; j_call: TRBJ2-2; d_call: .; v_call: TRBV10-1; cdr3_nt: TGCGCCAGCAGAGCCACCCGAACAGGGTTTTCCGGGGAGCTGTTTTTT; cdr3_aa: CASRATRTGFSGELFF
clone_size: .; j_call: TRBJ1-5; d_call: .; v_call: TRBV7-9; cdr3_nt: TGTGCCAGCAGTTTTGACATTCAGCCCCAGCATTTT; cdr3_aa: CASSFDIQPQHF
clone_size: .; j_call: TRBJ2-1; d_call: TRBD2; v_call: TRBV27; cdr3_nt: TGTGCCAGCAGTTTAAAGCGGGGGTACAATGAGCAGTTCTTC; cdr3_aa: CASSLKRGYNEQFF
clone_size: .; j_call: TRBJ2-2; d_call: .; v_call: TRBV6-5; cdr3_nt: TGTGCCAGCAGTTACTGGTCCCTTCGGGACACCGGGGAGCTGTTTTTT; cdr3_aa: CASSYWSLRDTGELFF
clone_size: .; j_call: TRBJ1-3; d_call: TRBD1; v_call: TRBV2; cdr3_nt: TGTGCCAGCGGGCTGGGACAGGGGACAAACACCATATATTTT; cdr3_aa: CASGLGQGTNTIYF
clone_size: .; j_call: TRBJ1-2; d_call: .; v_call: TRBV10-3; cdr3_nt: TGTGCCATCAGTGAGACAGGGAGAGGTAACTATGGCTACACCTTC; cdr3_aa: CAISETGRGNYGYTF
clone_size: once; j_call: TRBJ1-5; d_call: .; v_call: TRBV6-2/TRBV6-3; cdr3_nt: TGTGCCAGCAGTTACAGAACGGCGGGCAATCAGCCCCAGCATTTT; cdr3_aa: CASSYRTAGNQPQHF
clone_size: .; j_call: TRBJ2-2; d_call: .; v_call: TRBV4-3; cdr3_nt: TGCGCCAGCAGCCAAGAGTGGTCGGTCCGGGAGCTGTTTTTT; cdr3_aa: CASSQEWSVRELFF
clone_size: .; j_call: TRBJ1-1; d_call: .; v_call: TRBV7-2; cdr3_nt: TGTGCCAGCAGCTTACAGGAAGACACTGAAGCTTTCTTT; cdr3_aa: CASSLQEDTEAFF
clone_size: .; j_call: TRBJ1-2; d_call: .; v_call: TRBV7-2; cdr3_nt: TGTGCCAGCAGCCCGTTCCCCCCAGTTAACTATGGCTACACCTTC; cdr3_aa: CASSPFPPVNYGYTF
clone_size: .; j_call: TRBJ1-4; d_call: TRBD1; v_call: TRBV28; cdr3_nt: TGTGCCAGCAGTCGGACAGGGGGACCAACTAATGAAAAACTGTTTTTT; cdr3_aa: CASSRTGGPTNEKLFF
clone_size: .; j_call: TRBJ1-1; d_call: .; v_call: TRBV24-1; cdr3_nt: TGTGCCACCATGTCCCCGCTAAGCACTGAAGCTTTCTTT; cdr3_aa: CATMSPLSTEAFF
clone_size: .; j_call: TRBJ1-4; d_call: .; v_call: TRBV18; cdr3_nt: TGTGCCAGCTCCCCGGGAGAAAAACTGTTTTTT; cdr3_aa: CASSPGEKLFF
clone_size: .; j_call: TRBJ2-5; d_call: TRBD2; v_call: TRBV7-3; cdr3_nt: TGTGCCAGCGCGGGGGGCGTAGGAGAGACCCAGTACTTC; cdr3_aa: CASAGGVGETQYF
clone_size: .; j_call: TRBJ1-2; d_call: .; v_call: TRBV4-1; cdr3_nt: TGCGCCAGCAGCCTCCCGGAGGGCAGGAGCCCCTATGGCTACACCTTC; cdr3_aa: CASSLPEGRSPYGYTF
clone_size: .; j_call: TRBJ2-5; d_call: TRBD2; v_call: TRBV5-1; cdr3_nt: TGCGCCAGCAGCCGAAGAGAGACTAGCGAAGAAGAGACCCAGTACTTC; cdr3_aa: CASSRRETSEEETQYF
clone_size: .; j_call: TRBJ1-5; d_call: .; v_call: TRBV6-5; cdr3_nt: TGTGCCAGCAGTTACGCGGTAGATAGCAATCAGCCCCAGCATTTT; cdr3_aa: CASSYAVDSNQPQHF
clone_size: once; j_call: TRBJ1-5; d_call: TRBD1; v_call: TRBV4-1; cdr3_nt: TGCGCCAGCAGCCAAGGACAGGGGTTGAGCAATCAGCCCCAGCATTTT; cdr3_aa: CASSQGQGLSNQPQHF
clone_size: .; j_call: TRBJ1-1; d_call: .; v_call: TRBV7-2; cdr3_nt: TGTGCCAGCAGCTTAGGCCCCGGGACACTATTCGAAGCTTTCTTT; cdr3_aa: CASSLGPGTLFEAFF
clone_size: .; j_call: TRBJ1-4; d_call: .; v_call: TRBV6-5; cdr3_nt: TGTGCCAGCACTCGGGGCAGGGGTAATGAAAAACTGTTTTTT; cdr3_aa: CASTRGRGNEKLFF
clone_size: .; j_call: TRBJ2-3; d_call: .; v_call: TRBV12-3/TRBV12-4; cdr3_nt: TGTGCCAGCAGCCCAGCAGATACGCAGTATTTT; cdr3_aa: CASSPADTQYF
clone_size: .; j_call: TRBJ1-2; d_call: TRBD1; v_call: TRBV11-2; cdr3_nt: TGTGCCAGCAACACACTCCGGGACAGGGGGCGCGGGAACTATGGCTACACCTTC; cdr3_aa: CASNTLRDRGRGNYGYTF
clone_size: once; j_call: TRBJ2-3; d_call: TRBD2; v_call: TRBV5-1; cdr3_nt: TGCGCCAGCAGCTTACGGTTGGGACTAGCGGGTAATACGCAGTATTTT; cdr3_aa: CASSLRLGLAGNTQYF
clone_size: .; j_call: TRBJ1-2; d_call: .; v_call: TRBV2; cdr3_nt: TGTGCCAGCCGGGAGGGCCTTCCCAACTATGGCTACACCTTC; cdr3_aa: CASREGLPNYGYTF
clone_size: .; j_call: TRBJ1-5; d_call: TRBD1; v_call: TRBV4-1; cdr3_nt: TGCGCCAGCAGCATGCTCACAGGGGGCCAGCAGCCCCAGCATTTT; cdr3_aa: CASSMLTGGQQPQHF
clone_size: .; j_call: TRBJ1-1; d_call: .; v_call: TRBV7-2; cdr3_nt: TGTGCCAGCAGCTTAGGGGCCGCCGCTTTCTTT; cdr3_aa: CASSLGAAAFF
clone_size: .; j_call: TRBJ1-1; d_call: TRBD1; v_call: TRBV27; cdr3_nt: TGTGCCAGCAGATTGCGAGGGGGCATTGGTGAAGCTTTCTTT; cdr3_aa: CASRLRGGIGEAFF
clone_size: once; j_call: TRBJ1-3; d_call: TRBD1; v_call: TRBV23-1; cdr3_nt: TGCGCCAGCAGTCAACCCCGGGACAGAAAATTCTCTGGAAACACCATATATTTT; cdr3_aa: CASSQPRDRKFSGNTIYF
clone_size: .; j_call: TRBJ1-5; d_call: .; v_call: TRBV18; cdr3_nt: TGTGCCAGCTCAGAGGACAGTAGCAATCAGCCCCAGCATTTT; cdr3_aa: CASSEDSSNQPQHF
clone_size: .; j_call: TRBJ1-2; d_call: TRBD1; v_call: TRBV4-1; cdr3_nt: TGCGCCAGCAGCCAAGAACGGACAGGGCTTGGTTACACCTTC; cdr3_aa: CASSQERTGLGYTF
clone_size: .; j_call: TRBJ2-5; d_call: TRBD2; v_call: TRBV5-1; cdr3_nt: TGCGCCAGCAGCTACGGGGGTGGACTAGCGGGGAGTATAAAGACCCAGTACTTC; cdr3_aa: CASSYGGGLAGSIKTQYF
clone_size: .; j_call: TRBJ1-4; d_call: TRBD1; v_call: TRBV6-5; cdr3_nt: TGTGCCAGCCGACAGGGAGGCTCGAACGAAAAACTGTTTTTT; cdr3_aa: CASRQGGSNEKLFF
clone_size: .; j_call: TRBJ2-7; d_call: .; v_call: TRBV5-8; cdr3_nt: TGTGCCAGCAGCTTTGGCAGCTCCTACGAGCAGTACTTC; cdr3_aa: CASSFGSSYEQYF